This T cell receptor beta chain was sequenced during a study of blood T cells in healthy people across ages. Concerning this clonotype itself: The junction departs from germline at one end; a sequencing error may be responsible.

Next came a second PCR, run for about 6 to 12 cycles, which used a sample-barcoded 5' primer along with a J-beta primer mix. TCRdb re-derived calls from the 5' RACE reads in MiXCR, one entry per CDR3 protein. The sample has almost 1 million distinct CDR3 sequences, roughly half seen once; the top ten hold about a fifth. The sequencing sample was made of blood. The receptor was isolated from a woman between 55 and 75 years old in good health.

The CDR3 sequence is CASSNRLLAKNIQNF. The CDR3 DNA sequence: TGTGCCAGCAGTAATCGGCTCCTAGCCAAAAACATTCAGAACTTC. J is TRBJ2-4 and V is TRBV2, with D possibly being TRBD2 (5 bases). CDR1 is SNHLY and CDR2 is FYNNEI in the germline V gene. The CDR3 length is 15 residues.